One sample yielded the 18 T cell receptor beta chains listed below, sequenced in a study of shared clonotypes between healthy human individuals. As defined, naive CD8 cells were CD45RO-negative and positively selected for CCR7, with terminally differentiated effector memory CD45RA+ cells excluded. Generated by immunoSEQ multiplex PCR, the TCRdb table keeps only in-frame clones and is missing some. In the table there are about 580,000 clones, roughly 98% of which are singletons. The sequenced sample was naive CD8+ T cells sorted from blood. The receptors here all came from a man aged 25 to 45 in good health.

The J gene is TRBJ2-7, the V gene TRBV6-1; weak D call: TRBD2 (5 bases). With 4 bases removed from V and 2 bases from J, the gap between germline ends came to 12 bases. CDR3 length equals 14 residues. The germline V gene has CDR1 MNHNS and CDR2 SASEGT. The CDR3 nucleotides are TGTGCCAGCAGTGGGCGTACTAGGGCCTACGAGCAGTACTTC. It is translated as CASSGRTRAYEQYF.

The CDR3 region has the DNA TGTGCCAGCAGTTTAGCTCATAGCTCCTACGAGCAGTACTTC. Translation gives CASSLAHSSYEQYF. The gene calls are TRBV27 and TRBJ2-7; D gene uncertain. There are 14 residues in the CDR3. In germline, CDR1 is MNHEY, CDR2 SMNVEV (reference sequence). Deletions cut 2 bases from V and 0 bases from J, with 8 bases between.

The V call is TRBV27, the J call TRBJ2-2; D is unresolved. The V and J ends lost 3 bases and 7 bases respectively, with 6 bases between them. CDR1 MNHEY and CDR2 SMNVEV come from the germline V gene (reference sequence). This CDR3 has 12 amino acids. The CDR3 nucleotides are TGTGCCAGCAGTTTGGCAGACGGGGAGCTGTTTTTT. It translates to CASSLADGELFF.

The chain carries TRBV29-1 and TRBJ2-4, with D maybe TRBD1 (6 bases). CDR1 SQVTM and CDR2 ANQGSEA come from the germline V gene. Trimming took off 2 bases at V and 10 bases at J, with 12 bases between the two ends. This CDR3 comprises 12 residues. The CDR3 coding sequence is TGCAGCGTTGAATTCCGGGACAAGATTCAGTACTTC. Its protein is CSVEFRDKIQYF.

The chain combines TRBV7-9 with TRBJ2-1; 7 nucleotides line up with TRBD2. The V gene's germline CDR1 is SEHNR and CDR2 FQNEAQ (reference sequence). The CDR3 is made up of 15 amino acids. Trimming removed 7 bases from V and 6 bases from J; junction bases left unmatched: 12. The CDR3 loop reads CASTHRAGLPNEQFF. CDR3 nucleotide sequence: TGTGCCAGCACCCATAGAGCGGGACTTCCCAATGAGCAGTTCTTC.

A single count supports this clone. The genes are TRBV11-2 and TRBJ2-1, with 11 bases identical to TRBD1. Per germline, CDR1 SGHAT and CDR2 FQNNGV. The CDR3 length is 15 residues. Germline trimming cut 7 bases from V and 7 bases from J; bases unmatched to any gene: 9. This chain's CDR3 is CASTPGQGAANEQFF. Written as DNA, the CDR3 is TGTGCCAGCACCCCCGGACAGGGGGCAGCGAATGAGCAGTTCTTC.

To note about this clone: Germline is not matched at one junction end, which may reflect a read error. The chain is built from TRBV2 and TRBJ1-5, with 8 positions matching TRBD1. Germline CDR1 and CDR2: SNHLY and FYNNEI. This CDR3 spans 16 amino acids. The CDR3 nucleotides are TGTGCCAGCCGTGAGCCCGGGACAGGTCTCAATCAGCCCCAGCATTTT. Residues: CASREPGTGLNQPQHF.

This chain connects TRBV4-3 to TRBJ2-7; D gene uncertain. CDR1 and CDR2 (germline): LGHNA, YSLEER. V lost 0 bases, J lost 4 bases, and 13 bases lay in between. CDR3 length: 15 residues. CDR3 amino acids: CASSQDSGHDYEQYF. CDR3 bases: TGCGCCAGCAGCCAAGATTCAGGCCACGATTACGAGCAGTACTTC.

The V call is TRBV27, the J call TRBJ2-5; TRBD2 aligns across 11 bases. With V trimmed by 5 bases and J by 5 bases, 7 bases remained unmatched. Germline V gene sequence: CDR1 MNHEY, CDR2 SMNVEV (reference sequence). The CDR3 length is 15 residues. CDR3 nucleotide sequence: TGTGCCAGCAGTAATAGCGGGAGGGCCTGGGAGACCCAGTACTTC. Residues: CASSNSGRAWETQYF.

V usage is TRBV6-5 and J usage is TRBJ2-1, with D uncertain. Per germline, CDR1 MNHEY and CDR2 SVGAGI. Trimming removed 6 bases at V and 0 bases at J, with 12 bases between. The CDR3 is made up of 15 amino acids. The CDR3, as DNA: TGTGCCAGCAGACTCGAAAAGAGCTCCTACAATGAGCAGTTCTTC. The encoded protein is CASRLEKSSYNEQFF.

The chain recombines TRBV5-4 with TRBJ2-2; D remains unclear. CDR3 length: 15 amino acids. CDR1 SGHNT and CDR2 YYREEE come from the germline V gene (reference sequence). Deletions cut 5 bases from V and 0 bases from J, with 11 bases between. CDR3 sequence (DNA): TGTGCCAGCAGGGGAACATGGGCGAACACCGGGGAGCTGTTTTTT. Protein: CASRGTWANTGELFF.

This sequence joins TRBV19 and TRBJ2-1, with D uncertain. V was cut by 8 bases and J by 6 bases, with 11 bases left in between. The CDR3 spans 12 residues. CDR1 and CDR2 from the germline V gene are LNHDA and SQIVND (reference sequence). The CDR3 DNA sequence: TGTGCCAGTTATGGCGTGGGCAATGAGCAGTTCTTC. Its protein is CASYGVGNEQFF.

The chain recombines TRBV9 with TRBJ2-1; D gene unclear. This CDR3 has 14 amino acids. CDR1 and CDR2 from the germline V gene are SGDLS and YYNGEE. Trimming stripped 0 bases from V and 8 bases from J, with 12 bases between. CDR3 residues: CASSVEDGWDEQFF. The CDR3 coding sequence is TGTGCCAGCAGCGTAGAAGACGGTTGGGATGAGCAGTTCTTC.

The V gene is TRBV21-1, the J gene TRBJ2-7; the table's D call TRBD2 went unverified against the DNA. TRBV21-1 is a pseudogene locus. The CDR3 loop spans 16 amino acids. CDR3 loop: CASSARTVAGGRRQYF. CDR3 DNA: TGTGCCAGCAGCGCCCGGACGGTAGCGGGAGGACGGCGGCAGTACTTC.

In DNA, the CDR3 is TGCGCCAGCAGGCAGACAGGGTCTGTTGAGCAGTACTTC. Encoded protein: CASRQTGSVEQYF. The chain employs TRBV5-1 and TRBJ2-7; TRBD1 matches 7 bases. This CDR3 spans 13 amino acids. Germline CDR1 and CDR2: SGHRS and YFSETQ. V shed 5 bases, J shed 7 bases, and the junction held 9 bases outside the gene matches.

The gene calls are TRBV18 and TRBJ1-5, with D perhaps TRBD1 (6 bases). The CDR3 covers 15 residues. V lost 4 bases and J 2 bases, leaving 12 bases between the germline ends. The germline CDR1 and CDR2 sequences are KGHSH and LQKENI. The CDR3 is CASSRAGDGNQPQHF. In DNA form, the CDR3 reads TGTGCCAGCTCACGAGCAGGGGATGGCAATCAGCCCCAGCATTTT.

The chain couples TRBV4-1 to TRBJ2-7; 10 bases align to TRBD1. Trimming cost V 0 bases and J 0 bases; bases outside gene matches: 8. The CDR3 sequence is 18 residues long. Germline CDR1 is MGHRA and CDR2 is YSYEKL. The DNA of the CDR3 is TGCGCCAGCAGCCAAGAAGGGACAGGGGCACTCGGCTCCTACGAGCAGTACTTC. This translates into CASSQEGTGALGSYEQYF.

The chain employs TRBV6-1 and TRBJ2-7; perhaps TRBD2 as D (6 bases). The CDR3 consists of 15 residues. Trimming removed 1 base at V and 3 bases at J, with 13 bases between. CDR1 and CDR2 from the germline V gene are MNHNS and SASEGT. The CDR3 loop is CASSEGGEVLYEQYF. The DNA for the CDR3 is TGTGCCAGCAGTGAAGGAGGGGAGGTCCTCTACGAGCAGTACTTC.